This T cell receptor (beta chain) was identified during a study of regulatory T cells in long-lasting Graves disease. Combining iRepertoire HTBI primers with Arm-PCR of CDR3 regions, the authors built TCR beta libraries. TCRdb reprocessed the multiplex PCR reads with MiXCR, giving one entry per CDR3 protein. The table lists about 530,000 distinct CDR3 sequences, approximately 16% of them singletons, with around 25% in the top ten. The time point denotes: newly diagnosed GD, antithyroid drugs for less than 3 months. RNA isolated from PBMCs was used to make the TCR library. Into tubes containing EDTA, approximately 9 milliliters of peripheral blood were drawn. Notes on the study in general: It was in persistent disease that TRBV28, TRBJ1-2 and TRBJ2-5 were favored.

This clonotype was counted at least ten times. Its specificity is not known. Trimming removed 6 bases from V and 3 bases from J, with 11 bases in between. Germline V gene lookup returns CDR1 MNHNS and CDR2 SASEGT. CDR3 length: 13 residues. The same data also went into a second study, on T cells in Graves' hyperthyroidism and ophthalmopathy.

This clonotype originated in a woman aged 35-65 years with Graves disease. The material sequenced was peripheral blood mononuclear cells (PBMCs), taken at new diagnosis, from a patient treated with antithyroid drugs. The chain recombines TRBV6-1 with TRBJ1-2; D is perhaps TRBD1 (5 bases). The CDR3 here is CASRGVTDYGYTF. CDR3 DNA sequence: TGTGCCAGCAGAGGGGTAACTGACTATGGCTACACCTTC.